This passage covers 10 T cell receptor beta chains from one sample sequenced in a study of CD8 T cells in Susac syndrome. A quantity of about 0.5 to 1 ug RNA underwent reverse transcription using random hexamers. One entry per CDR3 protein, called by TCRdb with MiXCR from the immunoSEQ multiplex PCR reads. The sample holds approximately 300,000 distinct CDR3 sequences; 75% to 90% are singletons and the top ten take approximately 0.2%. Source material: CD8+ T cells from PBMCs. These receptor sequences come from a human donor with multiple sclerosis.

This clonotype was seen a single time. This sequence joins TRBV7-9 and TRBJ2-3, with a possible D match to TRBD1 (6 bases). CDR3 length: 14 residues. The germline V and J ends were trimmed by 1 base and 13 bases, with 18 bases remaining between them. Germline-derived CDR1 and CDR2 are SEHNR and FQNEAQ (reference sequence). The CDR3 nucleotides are TGTGCCAGCAGCTTAGTAACAGGGAGCCTCCCGGAGTATTTT. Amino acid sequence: CASSLVTGSLPEYF. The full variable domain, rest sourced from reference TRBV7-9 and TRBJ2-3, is DTGVSQNPRHKITKRGQNVTFRCDPISEHNRLYWYRQTLGQGPEFLTYFQNEAQLEKSRLLSDRFSAERPKGSFSTLEIQRTEQGDSAMYLCASSLVTGSLPEYFGPGTRLTVL.

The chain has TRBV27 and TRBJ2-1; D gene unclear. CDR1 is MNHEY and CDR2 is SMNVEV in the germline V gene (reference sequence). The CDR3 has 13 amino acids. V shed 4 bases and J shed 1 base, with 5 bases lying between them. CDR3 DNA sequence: TGTGCCAGCAGTTGGGGTTCCTACAATGAGCAGTTCTTC. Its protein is CASSWGSYNEQFF.

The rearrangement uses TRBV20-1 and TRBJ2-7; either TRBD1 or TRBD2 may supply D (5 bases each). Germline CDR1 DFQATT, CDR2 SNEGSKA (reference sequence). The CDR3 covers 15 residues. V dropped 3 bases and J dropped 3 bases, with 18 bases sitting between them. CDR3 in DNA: TGCAGTGCTAGTGGGACCTCATTGGCGTTCTACGAGCAGTACTTC. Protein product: CSASGTSLAFYEQYF.

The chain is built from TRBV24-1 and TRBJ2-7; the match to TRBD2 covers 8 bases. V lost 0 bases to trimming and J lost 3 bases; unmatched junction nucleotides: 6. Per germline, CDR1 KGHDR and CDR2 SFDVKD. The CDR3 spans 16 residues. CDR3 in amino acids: CATSDLGSGGLYEQYF. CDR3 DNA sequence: TGTGCCACCAGTGATTTGGGTTCGGGAGGGCTCTACGAGCAGTACTTC.

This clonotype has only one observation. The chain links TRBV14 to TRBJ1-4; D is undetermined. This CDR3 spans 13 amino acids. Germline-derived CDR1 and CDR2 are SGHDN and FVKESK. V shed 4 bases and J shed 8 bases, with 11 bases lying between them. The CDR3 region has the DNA TGTGCCAGCAGCCTTGCACCGGGGGAAAAACTGTTTTTT. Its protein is CASSLAPGEKLFF.

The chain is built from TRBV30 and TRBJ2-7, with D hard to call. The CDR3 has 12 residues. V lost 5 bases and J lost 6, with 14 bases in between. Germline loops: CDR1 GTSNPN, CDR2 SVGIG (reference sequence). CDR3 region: CAWGGSPREQYF. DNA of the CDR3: TGTGCCTGGGGTGGTTCCCCACGCGAGCAGTACTTC.

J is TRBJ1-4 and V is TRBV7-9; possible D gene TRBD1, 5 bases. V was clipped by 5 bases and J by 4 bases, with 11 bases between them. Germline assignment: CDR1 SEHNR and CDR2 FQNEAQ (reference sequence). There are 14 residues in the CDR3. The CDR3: CASSTSGHNEKLFF. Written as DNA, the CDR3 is TGTGCCAGCAGCACCTCGGGGCATAATGAAAAACTGTTTTTT.

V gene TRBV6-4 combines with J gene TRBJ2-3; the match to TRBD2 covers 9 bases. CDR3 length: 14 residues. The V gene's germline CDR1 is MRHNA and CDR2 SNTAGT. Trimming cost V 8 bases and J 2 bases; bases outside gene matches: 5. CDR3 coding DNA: TGTGCCAGCTCCTGGACTAGCGCCACAGATACGCAGTATTTT. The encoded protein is CASSWTSATDTQYF.

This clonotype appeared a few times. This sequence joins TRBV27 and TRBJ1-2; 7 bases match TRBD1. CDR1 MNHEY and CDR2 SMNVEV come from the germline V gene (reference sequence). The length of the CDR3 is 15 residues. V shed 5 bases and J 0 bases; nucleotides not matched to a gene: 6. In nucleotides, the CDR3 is TGTGCCAGCAGTCTCGGGACAGCCCCTAACTATGGCTACACCTTC. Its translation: CASSLGTAPNYGYTF.

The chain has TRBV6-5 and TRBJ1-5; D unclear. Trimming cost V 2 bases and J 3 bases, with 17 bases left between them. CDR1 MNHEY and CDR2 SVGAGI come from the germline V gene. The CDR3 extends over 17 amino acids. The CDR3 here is CASSYTRQPVANQPQHF. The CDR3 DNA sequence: TGTGCCAGCAGTTACACCCGCCAGCCGGTGGCCAATCAGCCCCAGCATTTT.